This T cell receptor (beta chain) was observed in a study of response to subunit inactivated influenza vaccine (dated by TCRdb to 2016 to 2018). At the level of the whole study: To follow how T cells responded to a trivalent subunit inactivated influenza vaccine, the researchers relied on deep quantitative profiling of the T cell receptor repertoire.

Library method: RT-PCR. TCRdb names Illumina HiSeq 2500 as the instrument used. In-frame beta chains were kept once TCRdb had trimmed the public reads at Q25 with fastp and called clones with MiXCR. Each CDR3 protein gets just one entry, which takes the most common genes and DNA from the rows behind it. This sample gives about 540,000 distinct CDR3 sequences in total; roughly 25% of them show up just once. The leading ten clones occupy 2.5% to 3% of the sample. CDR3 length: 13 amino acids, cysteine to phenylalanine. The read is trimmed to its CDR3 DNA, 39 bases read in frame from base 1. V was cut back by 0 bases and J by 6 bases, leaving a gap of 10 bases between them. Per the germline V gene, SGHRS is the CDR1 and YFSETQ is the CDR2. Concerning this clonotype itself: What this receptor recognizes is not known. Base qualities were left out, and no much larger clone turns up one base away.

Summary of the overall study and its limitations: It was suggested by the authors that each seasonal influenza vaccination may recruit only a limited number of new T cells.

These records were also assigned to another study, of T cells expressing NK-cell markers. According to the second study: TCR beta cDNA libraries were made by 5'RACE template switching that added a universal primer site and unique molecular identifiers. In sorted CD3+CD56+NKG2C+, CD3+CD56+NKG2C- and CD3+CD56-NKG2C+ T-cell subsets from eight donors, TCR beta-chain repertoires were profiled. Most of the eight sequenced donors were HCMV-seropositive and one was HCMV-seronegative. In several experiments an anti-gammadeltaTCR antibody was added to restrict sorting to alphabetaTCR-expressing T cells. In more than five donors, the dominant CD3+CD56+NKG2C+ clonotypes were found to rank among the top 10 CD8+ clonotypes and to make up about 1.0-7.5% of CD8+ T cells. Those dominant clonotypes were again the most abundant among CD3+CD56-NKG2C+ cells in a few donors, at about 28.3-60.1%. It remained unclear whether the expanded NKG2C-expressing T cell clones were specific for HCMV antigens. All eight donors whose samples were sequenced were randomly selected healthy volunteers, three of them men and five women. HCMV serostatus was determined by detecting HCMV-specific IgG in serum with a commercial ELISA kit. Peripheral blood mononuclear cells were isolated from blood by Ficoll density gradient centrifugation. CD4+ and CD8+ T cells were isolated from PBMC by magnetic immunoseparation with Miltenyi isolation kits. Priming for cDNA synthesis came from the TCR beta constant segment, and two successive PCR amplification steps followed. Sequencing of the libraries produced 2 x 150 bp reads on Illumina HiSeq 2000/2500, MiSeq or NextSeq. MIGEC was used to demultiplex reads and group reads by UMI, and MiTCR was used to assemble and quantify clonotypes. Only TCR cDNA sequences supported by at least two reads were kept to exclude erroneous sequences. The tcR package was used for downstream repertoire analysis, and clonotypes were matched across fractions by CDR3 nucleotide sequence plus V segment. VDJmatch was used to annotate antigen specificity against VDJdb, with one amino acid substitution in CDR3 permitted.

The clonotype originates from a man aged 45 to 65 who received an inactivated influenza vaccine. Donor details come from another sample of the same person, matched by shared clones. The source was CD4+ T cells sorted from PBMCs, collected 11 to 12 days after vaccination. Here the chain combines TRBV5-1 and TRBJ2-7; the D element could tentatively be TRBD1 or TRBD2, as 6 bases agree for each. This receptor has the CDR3 CASSLEGGSEQYF. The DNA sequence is TGCGCCAGCAGCTTGGAAGGGGGGAGCGAGCAGTACTTC.